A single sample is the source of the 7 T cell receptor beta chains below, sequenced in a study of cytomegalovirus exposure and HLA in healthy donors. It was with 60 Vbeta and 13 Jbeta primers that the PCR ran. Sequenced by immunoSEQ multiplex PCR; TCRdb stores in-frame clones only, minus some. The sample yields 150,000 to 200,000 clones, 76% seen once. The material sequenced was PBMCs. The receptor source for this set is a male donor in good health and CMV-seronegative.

Here the CDR3 reads CASSLLGGTGATDTQYF. Here the CDR3 DNA reads TGTGCCAGCAGCCTCTTAGGGGGGACAGGGGCCACAGATACGCAGTATTTT. The chain links TRBV7-9 to TRBJ2-3; 10 bases agree with TRBD1. The germline V gene has CDR1 SEHNR and CDR2 FQNEAQ (reference sequence). J was trimmed by 2 bases and V by 5 bases; bases with no gene match: 10. The CDR3 covers 17 residues.

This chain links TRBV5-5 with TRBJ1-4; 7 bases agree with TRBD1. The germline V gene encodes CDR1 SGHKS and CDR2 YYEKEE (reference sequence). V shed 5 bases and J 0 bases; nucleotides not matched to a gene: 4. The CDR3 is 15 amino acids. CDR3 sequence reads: CASSPTGATNEKLFF. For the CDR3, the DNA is TGTGCCAGCAGTCCTACAGGGGCAACTAATGAAAAACTGTTTTTT.

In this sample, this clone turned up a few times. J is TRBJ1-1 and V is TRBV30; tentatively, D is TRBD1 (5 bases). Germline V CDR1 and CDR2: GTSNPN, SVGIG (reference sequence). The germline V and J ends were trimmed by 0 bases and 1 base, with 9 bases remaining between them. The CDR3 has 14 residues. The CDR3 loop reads CAWSVLQGNTEAFF. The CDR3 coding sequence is TGTGCCTGGAGTGTACTGCAGGGGAACACTGAAGCTTTCTTT.

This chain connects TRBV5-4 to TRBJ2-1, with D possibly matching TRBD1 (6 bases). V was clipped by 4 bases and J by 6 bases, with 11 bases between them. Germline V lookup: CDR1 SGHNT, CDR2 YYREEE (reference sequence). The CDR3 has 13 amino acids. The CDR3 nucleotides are TGTGCCAGCAGCCCCGGACAGATCAATGAGCAGTTCTTC. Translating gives CASSPGQINEQFF.

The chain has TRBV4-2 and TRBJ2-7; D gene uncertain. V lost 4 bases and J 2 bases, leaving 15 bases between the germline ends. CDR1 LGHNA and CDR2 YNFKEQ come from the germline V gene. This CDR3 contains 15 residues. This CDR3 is CASSRLPDITYEQYF. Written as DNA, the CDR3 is TGTGCCAGCAGCCGATTACCTGACATTACCTACGAGCAGTACTTC.

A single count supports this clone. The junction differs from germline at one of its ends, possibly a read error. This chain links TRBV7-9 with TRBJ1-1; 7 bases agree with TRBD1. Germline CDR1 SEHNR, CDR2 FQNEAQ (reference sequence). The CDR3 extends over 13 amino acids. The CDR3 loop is CSSGGTANTEAFF. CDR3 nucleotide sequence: TGTTCCAGCGGAGGGACAGCGAACACTGAAGCTTTCTTT.

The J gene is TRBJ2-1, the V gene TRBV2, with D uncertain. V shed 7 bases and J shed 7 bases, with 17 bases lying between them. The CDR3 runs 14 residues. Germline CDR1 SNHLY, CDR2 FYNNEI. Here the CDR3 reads CASIKERGLNEQFF. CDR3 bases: TGTGCCAGCATTAAGGAGAGAGGCTTAAATGAGCAGTTCTTC.